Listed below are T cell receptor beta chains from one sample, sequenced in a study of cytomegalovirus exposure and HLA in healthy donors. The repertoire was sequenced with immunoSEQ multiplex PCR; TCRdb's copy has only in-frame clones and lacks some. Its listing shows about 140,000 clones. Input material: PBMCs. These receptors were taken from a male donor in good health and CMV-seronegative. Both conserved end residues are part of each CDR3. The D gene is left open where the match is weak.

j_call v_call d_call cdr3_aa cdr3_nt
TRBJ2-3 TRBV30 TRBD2 CAWSALAGSTDTQYF TGTGCCTGGAGTGCTCTAGCGGGGAGTACAGATACGCAGTATTTT
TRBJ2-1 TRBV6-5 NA CASSYAPENEQFF TGTGCCAGCAGTTACGCTCCGGAGAATGAGCAGTTCTTC
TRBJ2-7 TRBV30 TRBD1 CAWTGQGVIYEQYF TGTGCCTGGACTGGACAGGGGGTTATATACGAGCAGTACTTC
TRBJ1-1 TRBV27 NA CASSLQGNTEAFF TGTGCCAGCAGTTTACAGGGGAACACTGAAGCTTTCTTT
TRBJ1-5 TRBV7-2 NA CASSLAAASNQPQHF TGTGCCAGCAGCTTAGCGGCCGCAAGCAATCAGCCCCAGCATTTT
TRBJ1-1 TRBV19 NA CASSTYREAFF TGTGCCAGTAGTACTTACAGAGAAGCTTTCTTT
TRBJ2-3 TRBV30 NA CAWSGILADTQYF TGTGCCTGGAGCGGGATCCTCGCAGATACGCAGTATTTT
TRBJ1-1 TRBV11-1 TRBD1 CASSLNGGGRTGAEAFF TGTGCCAGCAGCCTGAACGGTGGTGGGCGGACAGGGGCTGAAGCTTTCTTT
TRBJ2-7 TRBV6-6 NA CASSYRGLHYEQYF TGTGCCAGCAGTTATAGGGGACTTCACTACGAGCAGTACTTC
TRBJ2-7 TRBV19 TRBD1 CASSILPKPGQGRYEQYF TGTGCCAGTAGTATTCTCCCGAAGCCGGGACAGGGAAGGTACGAGCAGTACTTC